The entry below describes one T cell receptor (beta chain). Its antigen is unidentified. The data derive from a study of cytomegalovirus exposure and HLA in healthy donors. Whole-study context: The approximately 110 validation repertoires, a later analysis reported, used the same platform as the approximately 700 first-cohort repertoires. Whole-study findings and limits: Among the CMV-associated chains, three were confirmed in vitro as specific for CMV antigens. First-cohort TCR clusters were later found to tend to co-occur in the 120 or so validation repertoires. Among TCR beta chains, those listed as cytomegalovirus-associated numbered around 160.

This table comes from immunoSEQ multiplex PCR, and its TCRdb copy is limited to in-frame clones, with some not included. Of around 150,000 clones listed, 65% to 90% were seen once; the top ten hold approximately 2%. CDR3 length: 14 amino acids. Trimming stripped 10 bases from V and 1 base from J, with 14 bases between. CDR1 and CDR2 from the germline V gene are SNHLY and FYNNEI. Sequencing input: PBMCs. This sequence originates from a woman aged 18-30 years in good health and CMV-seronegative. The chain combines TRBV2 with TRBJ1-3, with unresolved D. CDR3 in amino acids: CATGWSGSGNTIYF. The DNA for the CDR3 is TGTGCCACGGGTTGGAGCGGATCTGGAAACACCATATATTTT.